Shown below are 4 T cell receptor beta chains from a single sample sequenced in a study of blood T cell repertoires in COVID-19. The repertoire was sequenced with immunoSEQ multiplex PCR; TCRdb's copy has only in-frame clones and lacks some. This sample yields some 200,000 clones, of which 80% to 90% are seen a single time; around 13% belongs to the top ten. Sequencing was carried out using peripheral blood. The receptors originated from a human donor in a cohort sampled during active COVID-19.

The chain links TRBV7-9 to TRBJ1-1; 9 bases map to TRBD1. Germline CDR1 is SEHNR and CDR2 is FQNEAQ (reference sequence). The CDR3 has 18 residues. The J segment lost 5 bases and the V segment lost 5 bases, leaving 18 bases of the junction unmatched. CDR3 residues: CASSGRPGTGSVATEAFF. DNA of the CDR3: TGTGCCAGCAGCGGGAGACCCGGGACAGGGAGTGTGGCGACTGAAGCTTTCTTT.

The chain has TRBV27 and TRBJ1-3; D possibly corresponds to TRBD1 (5 bases). V dropped 8 bases and J dropped 0 bases, with 11 bases sitting between them. CDR1 and CDR2 from the germline V gene are MNHEY and SMNVEV (reference sequence). CDR3 length equals 14 residues. The DNA of the CDR3 is TGTGCCAGCGGCGACAGTTACTCTGGAAACACCATATATTTT. Amino acid sequence: CASGDSYSGNTIYF.

The chain employs TRBV6-5 and TRBJ2-5; D ambiguous. V was trimmed by 0 bases and J by 5 bases, leaving 10 bases between them. Germline CDR1 reads MNHEY; CDR2 reads SVGAGI. CDR3 size: 14 residues. The CDR3 bases are TGTGCCAGCAGTTACTCTTCCAACGGGGAGACCCAGTACTTC. It encodes CASSYSSNGETQYF.

The chain uses TRBV9 and TRBJ2-1; possible D gene TRBD1, 6 bases. The CDR3 runs to 15 residues. V dropped 0 bases and J dropped 2 bases, with 9 bases sitting between them. Looked up from germline, CDR1 is SGDLS and CDR2 is YYNGEE. The CDR3 sequence: CASSVGGLTYNEQFF. CDR3 coding DNA: TGTGCCAGCAGCGTAGGGGGGCTCACCTACAATGAGCAGTTCTTC.